These 13 T cell receptor beta chains came from one sample sequenced in a study of CD8+ T cells in alopecia areata (dated by TCRdb to the late 2010s). The sample's time point label, in plain terms: baseline before oral tofacitinib. Libraries were built with the immunoSEQ multiplex PCR assay. To provide template for TCR sequencing, every sample had RNA extracted and reverse transcribed into cDNA. This is the immuneACCESS table as TCRdb keeps it, with only in-frame sequences that have V and J called. A part of the clones is gone; compared with another copy, unresolved V genes explain less than half, and the rest is unexplained. Recorded for this sample are about 180,000 clones; roughly 60% of them occurred a single time. Together, the top ten hold more than 1.5% of the sample. Sequenced here: CD4+ T cells sorted from blood, sampled at week 0. Every receptor here comes from a human donor with alopecia areata.

This clone came up many times. The J gene is TRBJ2-2, the V gene TRBV7-9; D could derive from TRBD1 or TRBD2 (6 bases each). The V gene lost 6 bases and the J gene lost 7 bases, with 18 bases spanning the gap. This CDR3 region has 15 residues. Germline CDR1 SEHNR, CDR2 FQNEAQ (reference sequence). The CDR3 DNA reads as TGTGCCAGCAGATCTGACAGGACTAATGTCGGGGAGCTGTTTTTT. Amino acid sequence: CASRSDRTNVGELFF. Full variable domain (remainder filled in from reference TRBV7-9 and TRBJ2-2): DTGVSQNPRHKITKRGQNVTFRCDPISEHNRLYWYRQTLGQGPEFLTYFQNEAQLEKSRLLSDRFSAERPKGSFSTLEIQRTEQGDSAMYLCASRSDRTNVGELFFGEGSRLTVL.

The CDR3 spells CASSGSRGNIQYF. The CDR3 DNA follows: TGTGCCAGCAGCGGATCCCGGGGTAACATTCAGTACTTC. This sequence joins TRBV2 and TRBJ2-4, with TRBD2 as a possible D gene (5 bases). CDR3 length: 13 amino acids. V gave up 6 bases and J gave up 7 bases, with 13 bases separating them. Germline-derived CDR1 and CDR2 are SNHLY and FYNNEI.

This clone was detected a few times. This chain connects TRBV25-1 to TRBJ2-3; D call uncertain. The length of the CDR3 is 14 residues. The germline V gene has CDR1 MGHDK and CDR2 SYGVNS. V was clipped by 4 bases and J by 0 bases, with 8 bases between them. CDR3: CASSAGSSTDTQYF. The CDR3 bases are TGTGCCAGCAGTGCCGGGTCCAGCACAGATACGCAGTATTTT.

This clone was detected only once. The V and J genes are TRBV27 and TRBJ1-5; D is possibly TRBD1 (5 bases). This CDR3 contains 15 residues. Deletions cut 6 bases from V and 5 bases from J, with 17 bases between. Germline values: CDR1 MNHEY, CDR2 SMNVEV (reference sequence). The CDR3 sequence: CASSRIGGRDQPQHF. The DNA for the CDR3 is TGTGCCAGCAGCCGAATTGGGGGGAGAGATCAGCCCCAGCATTTT.

The chain joins TRBV7-2 to TRBJ2-3; D uncertain. Trimming left V 1 base short and J 2 bases short, with 7 bases between. The CDR3 loop spans 14 amino acids. Germline V gives CDR1 SGHTA, CDR2 FQGNSA. The CDR3 region is CASSLGHPTDTQYF. Written as DNA, the CDR3 is TGTGCCAGCAGCTTAGGGCATCCCACAGATACGCAGTATTTT.

This chain joins TRBV6-6 and TRBJ2-2, with 7 nucleotides matching TRBD1. Germline V gene data show CDR1 as MNHNY and CDR2 as SVGAGI (reference sequence). Trimming cost V 7 bases and J 0 bases; bases outside gene matches: 5. CDR3 length: 15 residues. The DNA of the CDR3 is TGTGCCAGCACTCTGACAGGGCCGAACACCGGGGAGCTGTTTTTT. It translates to CASTLTGPNTGELFF.

The rearrangement links TRBV5-5 to TRBJ1-5; D remains ambiguous. V was pared by 0 bases and J by 3 bases, with 4 bases between. Germline loops: CDR1 SGHKS, CDR2 YYEKEE (reference sequence). The CDR3 spans 13 residues. This CDR3 reads CASSLDPNQPQHF. CDR3 coding DNA: TGTGCCAGCAGCTTGGACCCCAATCAGCCCCAGCATTTT. Full variable domain (missing parts from reference TRBV5-5 and TRBJ1-5): DAGVTQSPTHLIKTRGQQVTLRCSPISGHKSVSWYQQVLGQGPQFIFQYYEKEERGRGNFPDRFSARQFPNYSSELNVNALLLGDSALYLCASSLDPNQPQHFGDGTRLSIL.

The genes are TRBV7-8 and TRBJ2-1, with D possibly matching TRBD1 (6 bases). V gave up 5 bases and J gave up 8 bases, with 13 bases separating them. CDR1 is SGHVS and CDR2 is FQNEAQ in the germline V gene. The CDR3 covers 13 residues. CDR3 region: CASSPSKGDEQFF. The CDR3 region has the DNA TGTGCCAGCAGCCCCAGTAAGGGGGATGAGCAGTTCTTC. The full variable domain, its missing parts supplied by reference TRBV7-8 and TRBJ2-1, is GAGVSQSPRYKVAKRGQDVALRCDPISGHVSLFWYQQALGQGPEFLTYFQNEAQLDKSGLPSDRFFAERPEGSVSTLKIQRTQQEDSAVYLCASSPSKGDEQFFGPGTRLTVL.

The chain combines TRBV7-9 with TRBJ2-5, with D maybe TRBD2 (5 bases). Trimming removed 4 bases from V and 3 bases from J, with 12 bases in between. Germline V gene data show CDR1 as SEHNR and CDR2 as FQNEAQ (reference sequence). The CDR3 loop spans 14 amino acids. The CDR3 DNA is TGTGCCAGCAGCTCGGACGGGGTTAAAGAGACCCAGTACTTC. Translation: CASSSDGVKETQYF.

The chain carries TRBV30 and TRBJ2-7; no reliable D call. CDR1 and CDR2 from the germline V gene are GTSNPN and SVGIG (reference sequence). V was trimmed by 5 bases and J by 3 bases, leaving 5 bases between them. The CDR3 runs to 10 residues. CDR3 protein: CAWGNYEQYF. CDR3 in DNA: TGTGCCTGGGGAAACTACGAGCAGTACTTC.

The CDR3: CSVEGQYKTEAFF. The DNA of the CDR3 is TGCAGCGTAGAGGGACAGTACAAGACTGAAGCTTTCTTT. The V gene is TRBV29-1, the J gene TRBJ1-1; TRBD1 matches at 7 bases. V shed 6 bases and J 5 bases; nucleotides not matched to a gene: 9. The CDR3 contains 13 residues. Germline V gives CDR1 SQVTM, CDR2 ANQGSEA.

CDR3 nucleotide sequence: TGCAGCGCCGCTCGAGGGGGTGACAATGAGCAGTTCTTC. Its translation is CSAARGGDNEQFF. V gene TRBV29-1 combines with J gene TRBJ2-1; a weak D match, TRBD1 (6 bases). The germline gives CDR1 SQVTM, CDR2 ANQGSEA. The CDR3 loop spans 13 amino acids. V was shortened by 7 bases and J by 5 bases, with 15 bases between the two germline ends.

This clone has more than one count but fewer than ten. The chain has TRBV29-1 and TRBJ2-3; D remains unclear. With 1 base removed from V and 3 bases from J, the gap between germline ends came to 8 bases. The CDR3 runs to 13 residues. Germline-derived CDR1 and CDR2 are SQVTM and ANQGSEA. CDR3 region: CSVEAIGTDTQYF. As DNA, the CDR3 is TGCAGCGTTGAAGCGATTGGGACAGATACGCAGTATTTT.